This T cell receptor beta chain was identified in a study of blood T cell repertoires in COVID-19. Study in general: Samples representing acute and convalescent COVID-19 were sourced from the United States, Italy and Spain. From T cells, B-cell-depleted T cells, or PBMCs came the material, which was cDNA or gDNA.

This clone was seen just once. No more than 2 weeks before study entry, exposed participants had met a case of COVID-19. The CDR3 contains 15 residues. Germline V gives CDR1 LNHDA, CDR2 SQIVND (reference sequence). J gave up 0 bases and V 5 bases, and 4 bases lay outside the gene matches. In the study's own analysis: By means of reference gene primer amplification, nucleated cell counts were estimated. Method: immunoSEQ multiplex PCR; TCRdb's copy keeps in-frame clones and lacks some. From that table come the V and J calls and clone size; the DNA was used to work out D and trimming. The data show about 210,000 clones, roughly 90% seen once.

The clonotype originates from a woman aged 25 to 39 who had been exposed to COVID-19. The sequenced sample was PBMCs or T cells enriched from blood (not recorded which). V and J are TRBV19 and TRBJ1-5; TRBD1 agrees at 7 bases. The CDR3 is CASSFRGHSNQPQHF. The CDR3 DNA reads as TGTGCCAGTAGTTTTAGGGGGCATAGCAATCAGCCCCAGCATTTT.